This paragraph reports one T cell receptor (beta chain). Its antigen is undetermined. The data originate from a study of T-cell memory formation after mild COVID-19. Study in general: TCR clusters mostly belonged to single donors. Study observations and caveats: Confirmation was lacking for SARS-CoV-2 specificity of second-wave clones that peaked on day 37.

In TCRdb, the 5' RACE reads were re-called with MiXCR into one record per CDR3 protein. The table includes approximately 210,000 distinct CDR3 sequences, roughly 18% detected once. Germline V gives CDR1 LNHDA, CDR2 SQIVND (reference sequence). This CDR3 is 10 amino acids long. Trimming took off 7 bases at V and 8 bases at J, with 9 bases between the two ends. The chain couples TRBV19 to TRBJ2-7, with D unclear. This clonotype originated in an adult woman who had mild COVID-19 (a few samples of this study predate the infection). Cell type and time point are not known. The sample was PBMCs or a T cell subset sorted from them (not recorded which). CDR3 nucleotide sequence: TGTGCCAGTAACCTAGGAAAGCAGTACTTC. Protein product: CASNLGKQYF.